Each of the 5 T cell receptor beta chains below was sequenced from the same sample in a study of regulatory T cells in long-lasting Graves disease (dated by TCRdb to about 2021). The label giving this sample's time point can be read as: newly diagnosed GD, antithyroid drugs for less than 3 months. For both TCR sequencing and RNA sequencing, RNA was extracted from PBMCs in TRIzol. The library came from multiplex PCR. Instrument on record: Illumina HiSeq 4000. TCR beta libraries were built with iRepertoire HTBI primers and Arm-PCR amplification of CDR3 regions. TCRdb reanalyzed the raw reads on its own, using fastp at Q25 for trimming and MiXCR for clone calling, and kept in-frame beta chains. Each CDR3 protein appears once, grouped with its most common genes and DNA. The sample table holds a few hundred thousand distinct CDR3 sequences, of which roughly 17% were seen once. The ten most abundant clones make up less than 30% of the sample.

These records were also assigned to another study, of T cells in Graves' hyperthyroidism and ophthalmopathy.

This specimen consisted of peripheral blood mononuclear cells (PBMCs), obtained at new diagnosis, from a patient treated with antithyroid drugs. These TCRs come from a woman younger than 30 with Graves disease. Donor details come from another sample of the same person, matched by shared clones.

This clonotype was observed many times. CDR3: CSVGVGNEQFF. CDR3 DNA: TGCAGCGTTGGGGTGGGGAATGAGCAGTTCTTC. J is TRBJ2-1 and V is TRBV29-1; D ambiguous. CDR1 is SQVTM and CDR2 is ANQGSEA in the germline V gene. The CDR3 loop spans 11 amino acids. Trimming removed 4 bases from V and 7 bases from J, with 8 bases in between.

This clonotype appeared a few times. The chain joins TRBV7-8 to TRBJ1-5; the D is unclear. Germline CDR1 SGHVS, CDR2 FQNEAQ. Between the trimmed V and J ends, which lost 4 bases and 7 bases, there was a span of 14 bases. The CDR3 sequence is 14 residues long. The CDR3, as DNA: TGTGCCAGCAGCTCGGACGGGTCGAGGCAGCCCCAGCATTTT. Protein: CASSSDGSRQPQHF.

The V and J genes are TRBV6-2 or TRBV6-3 and TRBJ2-1, with 9 bases aligning to TRBD1. Germline assignment: CDR1 MNHEY and CDR2 SVGEGT. Losses at the gene ends were 3 bases for V and 8 bases for J; bases not matched to a gene: 8. The CDR3 loop spans 15 amino acids. The CDR3 sequence: CASSYPGQGFDEQFF. The CDR3 nucleotides read TGTGCCAGCAGTTATCCGGGACAGGGATTCGATGAGCAGTTCTTC.

The table lists this clonotype with a few counts. The junction shows a germline mismatch at one end, possibly a read error. The chain links TRBV11-2 to TRBJ2-4, with 12 positions matching TRBD2. The germline V gene has CDR1 SGHAT and CDR2 FQNNGV. The CDR3 extends over 16 amino acids. CDR3 in amino acids: CASSQVRLAGADIQYF. CDR3 sequence (DNA): TGCGCCAGCAGCCAAGTTCGACTAGCGGGAGCGGACATTCAGTACTTC.

This clonotype was seen at least ten times. The chain is built from TRBV10-3 and TRBJ2-1; TRBD2 might be the D (5 bases). The ends were cut back, 3 bases at V and 4 bases at J, with 19 bases in the middle. The CDR3 consists of 17 residues. The germline V gene has CDR1 ENHRY and CDR2 SYGVKD. The CDR3 DNA follows: TGTGCCATCAGTGAATCGGTGCTAGTTGGGGAGTACAATGAGCAGTTCTTC. Amino acids: CAISESVLVGEYNEQFF.